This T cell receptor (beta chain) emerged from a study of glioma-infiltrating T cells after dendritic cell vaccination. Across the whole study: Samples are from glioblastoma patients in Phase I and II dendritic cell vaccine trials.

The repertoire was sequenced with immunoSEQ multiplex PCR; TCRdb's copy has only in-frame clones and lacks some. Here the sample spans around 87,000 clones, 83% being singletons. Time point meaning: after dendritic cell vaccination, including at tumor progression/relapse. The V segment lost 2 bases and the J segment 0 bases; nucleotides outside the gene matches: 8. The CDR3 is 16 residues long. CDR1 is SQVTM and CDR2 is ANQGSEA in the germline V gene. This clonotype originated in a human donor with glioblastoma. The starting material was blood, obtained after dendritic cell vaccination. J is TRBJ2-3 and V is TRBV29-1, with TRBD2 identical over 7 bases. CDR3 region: CSVEQPLAVSTDTQYF. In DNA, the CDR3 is TGCAGCGTTGAACAACCCCTAGCGGTTAGCACAGATACGCAGTATTTT.